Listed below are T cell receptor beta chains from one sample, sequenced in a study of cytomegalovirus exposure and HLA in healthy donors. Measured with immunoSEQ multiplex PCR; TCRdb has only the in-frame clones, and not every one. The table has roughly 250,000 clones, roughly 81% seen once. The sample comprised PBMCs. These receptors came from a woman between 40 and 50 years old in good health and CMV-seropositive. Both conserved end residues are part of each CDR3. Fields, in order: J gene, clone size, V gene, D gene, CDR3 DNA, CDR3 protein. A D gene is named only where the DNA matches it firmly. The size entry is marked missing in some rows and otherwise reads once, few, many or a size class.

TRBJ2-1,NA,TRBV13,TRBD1,TGTGCCAGCAGCTTAAAAATCGGGACAGGGGGAATCAATGAGCAGTTCTTC,CASSLKIGTGGINEQFF
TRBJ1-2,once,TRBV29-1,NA,TGCAGCGTTCTGATCGGGACTTCCCGGGGCTATGGCTACACCTTC,CSVLIGTSRGYGYTF
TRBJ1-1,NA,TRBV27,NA,TGTGCCAGCAGTTTAGACGTGAGGGGGACTGAAGCTTTCTTT,CASSLDVRGTEAFF
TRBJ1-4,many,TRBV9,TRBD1,TGTGCCAGCAGCCCACAGGGGTCTAATGAAAAACTGTTTTTT,CASSPQGSNEKLFF
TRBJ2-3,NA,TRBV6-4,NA,TGTGCCAGCAGTGAGCGGGCTGAGGGAGATACGCAGTATTTT,CASSERAEGDTQYF
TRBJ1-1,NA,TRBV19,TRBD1,TGTGCCAGTAGGACAGGGCCTAACACTGAAGCTTTCTTT,CASRTGPNTEAFF
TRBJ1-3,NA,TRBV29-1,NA,TGCAGCGTTTTGTGGGGGCGCACAGCGGGAAACACCATATATTTT,CSVLWGRTAGNTIYF
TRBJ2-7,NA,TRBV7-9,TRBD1,TGTTCCAGCAGCAAAACCGGGACAGGGGCCTACGAGCAGTACTTC,CSSSKTGTGAYEQYF
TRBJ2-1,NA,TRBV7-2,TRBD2,TGTGCCAGCAGCTTGTCGCTAGCGGGAGTCAATGAGCAGTTCTTC,CASSLSLAGVNEQFF
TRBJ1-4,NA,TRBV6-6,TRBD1,TGTGCCAGCAGTGAGGACAGGGTAGGGGAAAAACTGTTTTTT,CASSEDRVGEKLFF
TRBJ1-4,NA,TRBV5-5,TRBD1,TGTGCCAGCAGCTTGGGGACAGGCGGTGAAAAACTGTTTTTT,CASSLGTGGEKLFF
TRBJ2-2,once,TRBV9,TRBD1,TGTGCCAGCAGCGTTGAACAGGGGTTCGGGGAGCTGTTTTTT,CASSVEQGFGELFF
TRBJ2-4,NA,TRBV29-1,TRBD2,TGCAGCGTTGGAGAGGGAGGGTTGGGTAACATTCAGTACTTC,CSVGEGGLGNIQYF
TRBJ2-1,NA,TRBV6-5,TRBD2,TGTGCCAGCAGTTACTCGGGGAGGGGAGTCGGCGAGCAGTTCTTC,CASSYSGRGVGEQFF
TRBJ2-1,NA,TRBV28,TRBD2,TGTGCCAGCAGTCCGCCTAGCGGATACCGTTCATACAATGAGCAGTTCTTC,CASSPPSGYRSYNEQFF
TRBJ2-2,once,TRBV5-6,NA,TGTGCCAGCAGCTTCGGGACATTGAACACCGGGGAGCTGTTTTTT,CASSFGTLNTGELFF
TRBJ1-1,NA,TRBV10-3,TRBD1,TGTGCCATCAGCCGGGACAGGGGGAGTGAAGCTTTCTTT,CAISRDRGSEAFF
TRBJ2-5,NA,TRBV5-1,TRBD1,TGCGCCAGCAGCTTCGGGACAGGGAGACAAGAGACCCAGTACTTC,CASSFGTGRQETQYF
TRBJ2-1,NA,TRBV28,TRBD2,TGTGCCAGCAGACCCCTAGCGGGAGTTTGGAATGAGCAGTTCTTC,CASRPLAGVWNEQFF
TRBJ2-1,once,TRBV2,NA,TGTGCCAGCAGGGCGGGACGCCATCGGAATGAGCAGTTCTTC,CASRAGRHRNEQFF
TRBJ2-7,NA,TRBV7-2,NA,TGTGCCAGCAGTCTTTTAGAGTCCTACGAGCAGTACTTC,CASSLLESYEQYF
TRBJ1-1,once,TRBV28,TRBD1,TGTGCCAGCAGTAGGGGGACAGGGCGTTTTGAAGCTTTCTTT,CASSRGTGRFEAFF
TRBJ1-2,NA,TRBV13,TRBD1,TGTGCCAGCGGACAGGGGAGAGGGAACTATGGCTACACCTTC,CASGQGRGNYGYTF
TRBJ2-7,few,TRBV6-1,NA,TGTGCCACACGATTAGACATAGGTAGCTACGAGCAGTACTTC,CATRLDIGSYEQYF
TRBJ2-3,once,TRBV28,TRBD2,TGTGCCAGCAGTTTATGGGCTAGCGGGATCAAAGATACGCAGTATTTT,CASSLWASGIKDTQYF
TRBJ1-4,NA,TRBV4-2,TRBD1,TGTGCCAGCAGCCAATTTGGGACAGGGTTTGAAAAACTGTTTTTT,CASSQFGTGFEKLFF
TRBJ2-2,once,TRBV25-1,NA,TGTGCCACCAATAGCGGGAACACCGGGGAGCTGTTTTTT,CATNSGNTGELFF
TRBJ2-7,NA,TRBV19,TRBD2,TGTGCCAGTAGTATTCGACTAGCGGGAGGGTACGAGCAGTACTTC,CASSIRLAGGYEQYF
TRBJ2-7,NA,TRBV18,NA,TGTGCCAGCTCACCTGGACTGACCTACTACGAGCAGTACTTC,CASSPGLTYYEQYF
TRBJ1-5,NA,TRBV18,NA,TGTGCCAGCTCACCAGATGGCCAAGAAGATCAGCCCCAGCATTTT,CASSPDGQEDQPQHF
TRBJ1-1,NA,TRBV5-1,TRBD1,TGCGCCAGCTCGGAGGGGGCCGGTGTAAAGAACACTGAAGCTTTCTTT,CASSEGAGVKNTEAFF
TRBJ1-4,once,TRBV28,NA,TGTGCCAGCAGGGAGACGGGAGGAGAAAAACTGTTTTTT,CASRETGGEKLFF
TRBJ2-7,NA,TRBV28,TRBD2,TGTGCCAGCAGTCCTGGGACTAGCGGTACCTACGAGCAGTACTTC,CASSPGTSGTYEQYF
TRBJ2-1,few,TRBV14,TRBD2,TGTGCCAGCGGACTAGCGGGAGTAAGTGAGCAGTTCTTC,CASGLAGVSEQFF
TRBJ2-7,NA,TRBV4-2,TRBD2,TGTGCCAGCAGCCAAGATCGCGGGAGCTCCTACGAGCAGTACTTC,CASSQDRGSSYEQYF